This T cell receptor (beta chain) was identified during a study of blood T cell repertoires in COVID-19. Study-wide background: PBMCs, B-cell-depleted T cells, or T cells were the source of the cDNA or gDNA that made up the material.

This clone was observed a handful of times. Recovery meant two consecutive negative NP/OP PCR tests, professional clearance, or resolved symptoms. The CDR3 covers 15 residues. Germline V gives CDR1 MNHEY, CDR2 SVGAGI. J lost 4 bases, V lost 4 bases, and 4 bases had no gene match. As originally analysed: Nucleated cell counts were estimated from reference gene primer amplification. TCRdb keeps only in-frame clones here, not all; method: immunoSEQ multiplex PCR. That table furnishes V, J and clone size, whereas the DNA furnished D and trimming. The table lists about 280,000 clones, roughly 89% of them singletons.

The receptor was isolated from a woman aged 55-69 years who had recovered from COVID-19. Sequencing was carried out using PBMCs or T cells enriched from blood (not recorded which). The chain is built from TRBV6-5 and TRBJ1-5; 10 bases match TRBD1. The DNA for the CDR3 is TGTGCCAGCAGTTCGGGACAGGGGAGGAATCAGCCCCAGCATTTT. Protein product: CASSSGQGRNQPQHF.